Listed here are 24 T cell receptor beta chains from one sample, sequenced in a study of CD8 T cells in ankylosing spondylitis. TCRdb called the 5' RACE reads again in MiXCR, with one record for every CDR3 protein. The data show tens of thousands of distinct CDR3 sequences, around 25% seen once. The sequencing sample was made of blood, either unsorted or a sorted T cell fraction (not recorded which). These receptors all come from a male donor with ankylosing spondylitis or in good health (not recorded which).

This clonotype showed up many times. V and J are TRBV20-1 and TRBJ2-5, with 9 bases identical to TRBD2. Per the germline V gene, CDR1 is DFQATT and CDR2 is SNEGSKA (reference sequence). With 2 bases clipped from V and 5 bases from J, the junction kept 9 bases outside the gene matches. The CDR3 is made up of 15 amino acids. The CDR3 DNA reads TGCAGTGCTAGAAAAGGGGTAGCGGGAGAGGAGACCCAGTACTTC. Translation gives CSARKGVAGEETQYF.

The chain combines TRBV7-3 with TRBJ2-3, with 8 bases aligning to TRBD2. V lost 1 base, J lost 5 bases, and 2 bases stayed unmatched. The CDR3 runs to 14 residues. Germline CDR1 reads SGHTA; CDR2 reads FQGTGA. The CDR3: CASSLNSGEDTQYF. The CDR3 region has the DNA TGTGCCAGCAGCTTAAATAGCGGGGAAGATACGCAGTATTTT. The variable domain in full, with the rest retrieved from reference TRBV7-3 and TRBJ2-3, is GAGVSQTPSNKVTEKGKYVELRCDPISGHTALYWYRQSLGQGPEFLIYFQGTGAADDSGLPNDRFFAVRPEGSVSTLKIQRTERGDSAVYLCASSLNSGEDTQYFGPGTRLTVL.

This sequence joins TRBV7-9 and TRBJ2-1; D possibly corresponds to TRBD2 (5 bases). CDR1 is SEHNR, CDR2 FQNEAQ, per germline (reference sequence). The CDR3 extends over 12 amino acids. The ends were cut back, 1 base at V and 15 bases at J, with 13 bases in the middle. The DNA of the CDR3 is TGTGCCAGCAGCTTAGATATCGGGATAGGGTTCTTC. Translating it yields CASSLDIGIGFF.

The gene calls are TRBV20-1 and TRBJ1-5; D uncertain. The germline V and J ends were trimmed by 0 bases and 2 bases, with 23 bases remaining between them. Per germline, CDR1 DFQATT and CDR2 SNEGSKA (reference sequence). This CDR3 comprises 19 residues. In DNA, the CDR3 is TGCAGTGCTAGAGAACGTCTCGGCAGGAACTACGTGGGCAATCAGCCCCAGCATTTT. Protein product: CSARERLGRNYVGNQPQHF.

This clonotype was observed many times. V usage is TRBV20-1 and J usage is TRBJ2-1; 11 bases match TRBD2. Germline values: CDR1 DFQATT, CDR2 SNEGSKA (reference sequence). The CDR3 loop spans 16 amino acids. The V gene end was trimmed by 3 bases and the J gene end by 7 bases; junction bases not matched to a gene: 11. CDR3 sequence reads: CSASLALAGGRNEQFF. The DNA of the CDR3 is TGCAGTGCTAGCCTTGCCCTAGCGGGGGGACGGAATGAGCAGTTCTTC.

The chain links TRBV20-1 to TRBJ1-5, with TRBD1 matching 10 bases. The CDR3 has 16 residues. Germline CDR1 reads DFQATT; CDR2 reads SNEGSKA (reference sequence). Trimming took 4 bases from V and 4 from J; bases not matched to a gene: 10. CDR3 nucleotides: TGCAGTGCTACCGCTTGGACAGGGGGAGCGAATCAGCCCCAGCATTTT. It translates to CSATAWTGGANQPQHF.

This clonotype occurred a few times. The chain employs TRBV20-1 and TRBJ2-7; D might be TRBD2 (5 bases). Germline V gene data show CDR1 as DFQATT and CDR2 as SNEGSKA (reference sequence). V dropped 0 bases and J dropped 7 bases, with 13 bases sitting between them. The CDR3 covers 13 residues. CDR3 in DNA: TGCAGTGCTAGAGAGGCTAGCATATCAGAGCAGTACTTC. This sequence encodes CSAREASISEQYF.

This chain joins TRBV11-3 and TRBJ2-2; D not certain. CDR1 and CDR2 (germline): SGHNT, YENEEA. The V end was cut by 6 bases, the J end by 2 bases, with 10 bases between. This CDR3 region has 14 residues. The CDR3 spells CASRPHQNTGELFF. CDR3 nucleotides: TGTGCCAGCAGGCCCCATCAAAACACCGGGGAGCTGTTTTTT.

This chain uses TRBV7-2 with TRBJ2-3, with 8 bases lining up with TRBD2. The CDR3 contains 16 residues. J gave up 2 bases and V 3 bases, and 7 bases lay outside the gene matches. The germline CDR1 and CDR2 sequences are SGHTA and FQGNSA. The DNA of the CDR3 is TGTGCCAGCAGCTTTCTGAGCGGGGGCCACACAGATACGCAGTATTTT. Residues: CASSFLSGGHTDTQYF.

This clonotype was counted only a few times. The chain has TRBV21-1 and TRBJ2-1; the DNA was not compared with TRBD2, the D call given in the table. TRBV21-1 is shown as a pseudogene. This CDR3 is 17 amino acids long. The CDR3 loop is CASSKASPSGSYNEQFF. CDR3 in DNA: TGTGCCAGCAGCAAAGCGAGTCCTAGCGGGAGTTACAATGAGCAGTTCTTC.

This clonotype showed up many times. This chain uses TRBV20-1 with TRBJ1-2, with a tentative D call TRBD1 (5 bases). The CDR3 consists of 13 residues. The germline gives CDR1 DFQATT, CDR2 SNEGSKA (reference sequence). Trimming pared 1 base from V and 4 bases from J, leaving 10 bases between. This CDR3 reads CSARAPQGYGYTF. The CDR3 nucleotides read TGCAGTGCTAGAGCGCCCCAGGGCTATGGCTACACCTTC.

The chain has TRBV12-3 or TRBV12-4 and TRBJ1-1; D gene ambiguous. There are 11 residues in the CDR3. The V and J ends lost 3 bases and 5 bases respectively, with 4 bases between them. The CDR3 region has the DNA TGTGCCAGCAGTTTCCGGACTGAAGCTTTCTTT. Its translation is CASSFRTEAFF.

This clonotype was counted only a few times. The V call is TRBV7-3, the J call TRBJ2-3, with 13 nucleotides matching TRBD2. This CDR3 is built from 15 residues. Germline V gives CDR1 SGHTA, CDR2 FQGTGA. V lost 5 bases, J lost 6 bases, and 5 bases stayed unmatched. CDR3 loop: CASSITSGRADTQYF. CDR3 in DNA: TGTGCCAGCAGCATCACTAGCGGGAGGGCGGATACGCAGTATTTT.

This chain connects TRBV12-3 or TRBV12-4 to TRBJ1-2, with 8 bases fitting TRBD1. This CDR3 contains 15 residues. Trimming at V came to 4 bases and at J to 1 base, leaving 5 bases not matched to a gene. CDR3 in amino acids: CASSSGTGINYGYTF. The CDR3, as DNA: TGTGCCAGCAGTTCCGGGACAGGAATTAACTATGGCTACACCTTC.

The chain uses TRBV5-1 and TRBJ1-2; D remains ambiguous. CDR3 length: 14 residues. From germline, CDR1 is SGHRS and CDR2 YFSETQ. V shed 2 bases and J shed 6 bases, with 14 bases lying between them. CDR3 in DNA: TGCGCCAGCAGCTTCGGTAAACCCGTCAATGGCTACACCTTC. Amino acids: CASSFGKPVNGYTF.

This clonotype was counted only a few times. This rearrangement joins TRBV6-5 to TRBJ1-1, with D possibly matching TRBD1 (5 bases). V dropped 5 bases and J dropped 6 bases, with 19 bases sitting between them. Per the germline V gene, CDR1 is MNHEY and CDR2 is SVGAGI. This CDR3 comprises 15 residues. The CDR3 DNA reads TGTGCCAGCAGTCACCCGGGGGAGGGAAGCCCTGAAGCTTTCTTT. Encoded protein: CASSHPGEGSPEAFF.

The rearrangement uses TRBV5-1 and TRBJ1-1; possibly TRBD1 for D (5 bases). CDR1 SGHRS and CDR2 YFSETQ come from the germline V gene. This CDR3 is built from 14 residues. The V end was cut by 4 bases, the J end by 0 bases, with 10 bases between. The CDR3 DNA reads TGCGCCAGCAGCGAAGGGACCTTGAACACTGAAGCTTTCTTT. It encodes CASSEGTLNTEAFF.

CDR3 protein: CAISEGRENYGYTF. Written as DNA, the CDR3 is TGTGCCATCAGTGAGGGACGGGAAAACTATGGCTACACCTTC. This sequence joins TRBV10-3 and TRBJ1-2, with D unresolved. The germline gives CDR1 ENHRY, CDR2 SYGVKD. V lost 2 bases and J lost 2, with 9 bases in between. The length of the CDR3 is 14 residues.

This rearrangement joins TRBV5-1 to TRBJ1-2, with a weak D call TRBD1 (6 bases). CDR3 length: 14 amino acids. The ends were cut back, 4 bases at V and 3 bases at J, with 13 bases in the middle. The germline V gene encodes CDR1 SGHRS and CDR2 YFSETQ. The CDR3 reads CASSPLQGDYGYTF. CDR3 nucleotide sequence: TGCGCCAGCAGCCCCCTACAGGGAGACTATGGCTACACCTTC.

This clonotype has only a few counts. J is TRBJ2-2 and V is TRBV19, with 9 nucleotides matching TRBD1. Per germline, CDR1 LNHDA and CDR2 SQIVND (reference sequence). The CDR3 consists of 16 residues. The J segment lost 4 bases and the V segment lost 5 bases, leaving 8 bases of the junction unmatched. CDR3 sequence reads: CASSRDRDGATGELFF. In DNA form, the CDR3 reads TGTGCCAGTAGTCGGGACAGGGATGGTGCCACCGGGGAGCTGTTTTTT.

V gene TRBV5-1 combines with J gene TRBJ1-1, with 8 bases lining up with TRBD1. V lost 3 bases to trimming and J lost 4 bases; unmatched junction nucleotides: 5. This CDR3 comprises 14 residues. Germline-derived CDR1 and CDR2 are SGHRS and YFSETQ. The CDR3 DNA reads as TGCGCCAGCAGCTCAGGGGGCGCGGCCACTGAAGCTTTCTTT. It specifies CASSSGGAATEAFF.

The rearrangement links TRBV29-1 to TRBJ1-1, with D unresolved. The CDR3 has 11 amino acids. The V and J ends lost 8 bases and 4 bases respectively, with 11 bases between them. Germline CDR1 reads SQVTM; CDR2 reads ANQGSEA. In nucleotides, the CDR3 is TGCAGCTTCCTGAAGAGCACTGAAGCTTTCTTT. This sequence encodes CSFLKSTEAFF.

In this sample, this clonotype turned up a few times. The CDR3 region has the DNA TGTGCCACCGGACAGTTTTCCAGCTATGAGCAGTTCTTC. Translating gives CATGQFSSYEQFF. V is TRBV24-1 and J is TRBJ2-1; D is possibly TRBD1 (6 bases). This CDR3 spans 13 amino acids. The V and J ends lost 9 bases and 8 bases respectively, with 16 bases between them. Germline-derived CDR1 and CDR2 are KGHDR and SFDVKD.

The chain combines TRBV5-1 with TRBJ1-5, with 8 bases fitting TRBD1. Germline V gives CDR1 SGHRS, CDR2 YFSETQ. CDR3 length equals 14 residues. Trimming removed 0 bases from V and 7 bases from J; junction bases left unmatched: 3. The CDR3 spells CASSLGGDRQPQHF. CDR3 in DNA: TGCGCCAGCAGCTTGGGGGGGGACAGGCAGCCCCAGCATTTT.